The 21 T cell receptor beta chains reported below all come from one sample, sequenced in a study of T cell responses to AZD1222 COVID-19 vaccine. Sequencing used immunoSEQ multiplex PCR; TCRdb keeps in-frame clones, though not all of them. Of about 120,000 clones in the sample, less than 90% were seen once. The specimen was peripheral blood, collected on day 0 of AZD1222 vaccination. These receptors all come from an adult in good health.

The chain is built from TRBV3-1 (or the pseudogene TRBV3-2) and TRBJ2-2; 8 positions agree with TRBD1. The length of the CDR3 is 15 residues. Germline CDR1 LGHDT, CDR2 YNNKEL (reference sequence). Trimming at V came to 4 bases and at J to 6 bases, leaving 7 bases not matched to a gene. The CDR3 loop is CASSPWTGKAGELFF. CDR3 in DNA: TGTGCCAGCAGCCCGTGGACAGGGAAGGCCGGGGAGCTGTTTTTT.

The chain has TRBV5-4 and TRBJ1-2, with D possibly TRBD1 on 6 matching bases. Germline loops: CDR1 SGHNT, CDR2 YYREEE (reference sequence). V lost 4 bases and J 2 bases, leaving 12 bases between the germline ends. The CDR3 spans 14 residues. CDR3 loop: CASSPQGGNYGYTF. CDR3 nucleotides: TGTGCCAGCAGCCCCCAAGGGGGGAACTATGGCTACACCTTC.

The CDR3 region has the DNA TGCAGCGTTGTAGGGGGAGCGGGAGAGACCCAGTACTTC. It encodes CSVVGGAGETQYF. This chain links TRBV29-1 with TRBJ2-5; D tentatively reads TRBD1 or TRBD2 (6 bases each). Germline loops: CDR1 SQVTM, CDR2 ANQGSEA. V was shortened by 4 bases and J by 4 bases, with 13 bases between the two germline ends. This CDR3 has 13 amino acids.

The chain uses TRBV5-8 and TRBJ1-5; perhaps TRBD1 as D (5 bases). The V gene lost 1 base and the J gene lost 5 bases, with 10 bases spanning the gap. Germline CDR1 SGHTS, CDR2 YDEGEE. The length of the CDR3 is 14 residues. In DNA, the CDR3 is TGTGCCAGCAGCTTGACCCGGGGCCATCAGCCCCAGCATTTT. It yields the protein CASSLTRGHQPQHF.

DNA of the CDR3: TGTGCCAGTAGTATTGGGACTACGCAGTATTTT. It codes for CASSIGTTQYF. The rearrangement links TRBV19 to TRBJ2-3; D possibly matches TRBD1 or TRBD2 (5 bases each). Germline CDR1 reads LNHDA; CDR2 reads SQIVND (reference sequence). This CDR3 has 11 residues. Trimming took 3 bases from V and 8 from J, leaving 6 bases between them. Full variable domain (missing parts from reference TRBV19 and TRBJ2-3): DGGITQSPKYLFRKEGQNVTLSCEQNLNHDAMYWYRQDPGQGLRLIYYSQIVNDFQKGDIAEGYSVSREKKESFPLTVTSAQKNPTAFYLCASSIGTTQYFGPGTRLTVL.

The chain has TRBV30 and TRBJ1-3; D gene unclear. Germline V gene data show CDR1 as GTSNPN and CDR2 as SVGIG (reference sequence). V gave up 0 bases and J gave up 0 bases, with 6 bases separating them. The CDR3 totals 14 residues. Here the CDR3 reads CAWSVPGSGNTIYF. CDR3 nucleotides: TGTGCCTGGAGTGTCCCCGGCTCTGGAAACACCATATATTTT.

The rearrangement uses TRBV21-1 and TRBJ2-4; TRBD2, the table's D call, was not compared with the DNA. TRBV21-1 is noted as a pseudogene. The CDR3 runs 16 residues. CDR3 amino acids: CASSKGSTLAKNIQYF. CDR3 coding DNA: TGTGCCAGCAGCAAAGGGAGCACCTTAGCCAAAAACATTCAGTACTTC.

This chain's CDR3 is CASSPDRGGYGYTF. CDR3 sequence (DNA): TGTGCCAGCAGTCCGGACAGGGGAGGTTACGGCTACACCTTC. The chain employs TRBV6-5 and TRBJ1-2; 9 nucleotides match TRBD1. Unmatched junction bases numbered 9, after V lost 5 bases and J lost 8 bases. Germline CDR1 is MNHEY and CDR2 is SVGAGI. The CDR3 sequence is 14 residues long.

This chain joins TRBV18 and TRBJ1-1, with unresolved D. The CDR3 consists of 13 residues. Germline V gives CDR1 KGHSH, CDR2 LQKENI. The V and J ends lost 2 bases and 5 bases respectively, with 9 bases between them. The DNA for the CDR3 is TGTGCCAGCTCACCAGGGGTCTGGACTGAAGCTTTCTTT. It specifies CASSPGVWTEAFF.

The chain joins TRBV19 to TRBJ2-1; D unclear. This CDR3 is 13 amino acids long. V lost 4 bases, J lost 9 bases, and 13 bases lay in between. Per germline, CDR1 LNHDA and CDR2 SQIVND (reference sequence). The CDR3 reads CASSKTLELEQFF. As DNA, the CDR3 is TGTGCCAGTAGTAAGACCCTAGAGCTTGAGCAGTTCTTC. Supplemented by reference TRBV19 and TRBJ2-1, the full variable domain reads DGGITQSPKYLFRKEGQNVTLSCEQNLNHDAMYWYRQDPGQGLRLIYYSQIVNDFQKGDIAEGYSVSREKKESFPLTVTSAQKNPTAFYLCASSKTLELEQFFGPGTRLTVL.

The chain combines TRBV19 with TRBJ2-1; D is uncertain. V lost 2 bases and J 0 bases, leaving 5 bases between the germline ends. This CDR3 spans 14 amino acids. Germline CDR1 and CDR2: LNHDA and SQIVND (reference sequence). This CDR3 is CASSIMGSYNEQFF. The CDR3 DNA is TGTGCCAGTAGTATAATGGGCTCCTACAATGAGCAGTTCTTC.

This clone was counted once. The chain employs TRBV9 and TRBJ1-1; 7 bases are shared with TRBD1. V trimming: 3 bases; J trimming: 5 bases; junction bases outside the gene matches: 10. Per the germline V gene, CDR1 is SGDLS and CDR2 is YYNGEE. The CDR3 runs 15 residues. The chain's CDR3 is CASSAPGQRRTEAFF. The CDR3 bases are TGTGCCAGCAGCGCGCCGGGACAGAGAAGAACTGAAGCTTTCTTT.

Only one count was recorded for this clone. The chain uses TRBV7-8 and TRBJ2-1, with 8 bases identical to TRBD2. The V gene end was trimmed by 0 bases and the J gene end by 2 bases; junction bases not matched to a gene: 3. Germline CDR1 is SGHVS and CDR2 is FQNEAQ. The CDR3 length is 16 residues. The CDR3 sequence is CASSLAVGGAYNEQFF. Here the CDR3 DNA reads TGTGCCAGCAGCTTAGCGGTCGGGGGGGCCTACAATGAGCAGTTCTTC.

The chain joins TRBV2 to TRBJ2-7; possible D gene TRBD1, 6 bases. CDR1 and CDR2 (germline): SNHLY, FYNNEI. V shed 2 bases and J shed 1 base, with 12 bases lying between them. The CDR3 loop spans 15 amino acids. The DNA of the CDR3 is TGTGCCAGCAGTGAATCACAGGGAGTATCCTACGAGCAGTACTTC. Its protein is CASSESQGVSYEQYF.

The chain has TRBV5-1 and TRBJ2-1; 8 bases fit TRBD2. The V gene end was trimmed by 2 bases and the J gene end by 4 bases; junction bases not matched to a gene: 8. CDR3 length: 16 residues. The germline V gene encodes CDR1 SGHRS and CDR2 YFSETQ. Here the CDR3 reads CASSLLTSASYNEQFF. CDR3 nucleotide sequence: TGCGCCAGCAGCTTACTGACTAGCGCAAGTTACAATGAGCAGTTCTTC. Combining the CDR3 with reference TRBV5-1 and TRBJ2-1 gives the whole variable domain KAGVTQTPRYLIKTRGQQVTLSCSPISGHRSVSWYQQTPGQGLQFLFEYFSETQRNKGNFPGRFSGRQFSNSRSEMNVSTLELGDSALYLCASSLLTSASYNEQFFGPGTRLTVL.

The table lists this clone with a few counts. V gene TRBV14 combines with J gene TRBJ1-2, with 8 bases lining up with TRBD1. The J segment lost 0 bases and the V segment lost 1 base, leaving 4 bases of the junction unmatched. The CDR3 has 16 amino acids. CDR1 SGHDN and CDR2 FVKESK come from the germline V gene. CDR3 DNA sequence: TGTGCCAGCAGCCAAGGAGGGACAGGTCCTAACTATGGCTACACCTTC. Its translation is CASSQGGTGPNYGYTF.

The chain carries TRBV18 and TRBJ2-5; D is unresolved. Trimming took 2 bases from V and 2 from J, leaving 12 bases between them. The CDR3 has 15 residues. Per germline, CDR1 KGHSH and CDR2 LQKENI. CDR3 nucleotides: TGTGCCAGCTCACCAAACGGGCAGCCACAAGAGACCCAGTACTTC. Amino acids: CASSPNGQPQETQYF. The whole variable domain, filled in from reference TRBV18 and TRBJ2-5, reads NAGVMQNPRHLVRRRGQEARLRCSPMKGHSHVYWYRQLPEEGLKFMVYLQKENIIDESGMPKERFSAEFPKEGPSILRIQQVVRGDSAAYFCASSPNGQPQETQYFGPGTRLLVL.

Only a few counts were recorded for this clone. This sequence joins TRBV10-1 and TRBJ2-1, with a weak D call TRBD1 (6 bases). The germline V gene has CDR1 WNHNN and CDR2 SYGVQD (reference sequence). V was shortened by 6 bases and J by 9 bases, with 9 bases between the two germline ends. CDR3 length: 11 amino acids. Here the CDR3 DNA reads TGCGCCAGCAGCCAAGGGGGTGAGCAGTTCTTC. Protein product: CASSQGGEQFF.

The chain employs TRBV30 and TRBJ1-4; 7 bases map to TRBD1. Germline CDR1 GTSNPN, CDR2 SVGIG (reference sequence). CDR3 length equals 17 residues. V gave up 1 base and J gave up 3 bases; unmatched junction bases: 11. The CDR3 here is CAWSGSPGQWSNEKLFF. The CDR3 nucleotides read TGTGCCTGGAGTGGATCACCGGGACAGTGGTCTAATGAAAAACTGTTTTTT.

The J gene is TRBJ2-7, the V gene TRBV27; no clear D. V was pared by 8 bases and J by 0 bases, with 11 bases between. The CDR3 runs to 13 residues. Per germline, CDR1 MNHEY and CDR2 SMNVEV (reference sequence). The CDR3 loop reads CASGRTTSYEQYF. The CDR3 nucleotides are TGTGCCAGCGGCCGGACCACCTCCTACGAGCAGTACTTC.

This clone showed up just once. This rearrangement joins TRBV27 to TRBJ1-2, with 7 bases matching TRBD1. V lost 10 bases and J lost 4; bases outside the gene matches: 12. The germline V gene encodes CDR1 MNHEY and CDR2 SMNVEV (reference sequence). The CDR3 consists of 14 residues. The CDR3 DNA sequence: TGTGCCACCACCAGGGGGGGTTCGGTCTATGGCTACACCTTC. It encodes CATTRGGSVYGYTF.